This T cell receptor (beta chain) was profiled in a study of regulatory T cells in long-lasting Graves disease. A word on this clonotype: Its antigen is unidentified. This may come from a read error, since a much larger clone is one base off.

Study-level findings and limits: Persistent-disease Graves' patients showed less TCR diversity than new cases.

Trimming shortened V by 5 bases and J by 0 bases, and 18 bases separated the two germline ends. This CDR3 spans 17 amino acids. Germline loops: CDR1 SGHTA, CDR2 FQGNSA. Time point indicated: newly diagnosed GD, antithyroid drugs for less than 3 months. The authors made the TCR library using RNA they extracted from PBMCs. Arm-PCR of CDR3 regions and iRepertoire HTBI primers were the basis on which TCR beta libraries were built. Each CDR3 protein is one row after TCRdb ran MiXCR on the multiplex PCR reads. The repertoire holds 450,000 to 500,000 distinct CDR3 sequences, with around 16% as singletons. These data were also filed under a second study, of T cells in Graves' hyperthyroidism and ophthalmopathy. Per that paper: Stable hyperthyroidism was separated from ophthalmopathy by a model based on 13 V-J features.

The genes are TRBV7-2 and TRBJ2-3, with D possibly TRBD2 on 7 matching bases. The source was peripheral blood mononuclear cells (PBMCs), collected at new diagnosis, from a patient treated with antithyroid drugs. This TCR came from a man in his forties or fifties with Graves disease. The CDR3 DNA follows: TGTGCCAGCAGCCTAGGTCGGGGGGCGTACAGCACAGATACGCAGTATTTT. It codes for CASSLGRGAYSTDTQYF.